These 27 T cell receptor beta chains originate from one sample sequenced in a study of CD8 T cells in Susac syndrome. A quantity of about 0.45 to 1 ug RNA underwent reverse transcription using random hexamers. TCRdb used MiXCR to reprocess the immunoSEQ multiplex PCR reads, holding one entry per CDR3 protein. The sample yields approximately 120,000 distinct CDR3 sequences, more than 90% seen once. The sample taken for sequencing was CD4+ T cells from PBMCs. These receptors all stem from a human donor in good health.

The chain recombines TRBV29-1 with TRBJ1-1; D may be TRBD1 (6 bases). Trimming removed 3 bases at V and 0 bases at J, with 8 bases between. Germline V lookup: CDR1 SQVTM, CDR2 ANQGSEA. CDR3 length: 13 residues. The CDR3 loop reads CSVDDRLNTEAFF. CDR3 sequence (DNA): TGCAGCGTTGATGACAGGTTGAACACTGAAGCTTTCTTT.

The genes are TRBV20-1 and TRBJ2-2, with D possibly being TRBD1 (6 bases). Germline V gene sequence: CDR1 DFQATT, CDR2 SNEGSKA (reference sequence). V was trimmed by 6 bases and J by 5 bases, leaving 16 bases between them. The CDR3 runs 14 residues. This CDR3 is CSAPTTGLTGELFF. The CDR3 DNA is TGCAGTGCGCCGACGACAGGCTTAACCGGGGAGCTGTTTTTT.

The genes are TRBV5-1 and TRBJ1-1; 8 bases align to TRBD1. The V and J ends lost 7 bases and 5 bases, in that order; junction bases with no gene match: 13. CDR1 and CDR2 from the germline V gene are SGHRS and YFSETQ. The CDR3 runs 15 residues. The CDR3 coding sequence is TGCGCCAGCTCAAAGGACCAGGGGGCAAATACTGAAGCTTTCTTT. Its protein is CASSKDQGANTEAFF. Using reference TRBV5-1 and TRBJ1-1 for the parts outside the CDR3, the full variable domain is KAGVTQTPRYLIKTRGQQVTLSCSPISGHRSVSWYQQTPGQGLQFLFEYFSETQRNKGNFPGRFSGRQFSNSRSEMNVSTLELGDSALYLCASSKDQGANTEAFFGQGTRLTVV.

The genes are TRBV10-3 and TRBJ2-7, with 7 bases identical to TRBD1. Germline V gives CDR1 ENHRY, CDR2 SYGVKD. J was trimmed by 3 bases and V by 0 bases; bases with no gene match: 2. This CDR3 comprises 14 residues. The CDR3 protein is CAISESGTVYEQYF. For the CDR3, the DNA is TGTGCCATCAGTGAGTCCGGGACAGTCTACGAGCAGTACTTC.

The V and J genes are TRBV9 and TRBJ2-7; perhaps TRBD1 as D (8 bases). The germline V gene has CDR1 SGDLS and CDR2 YYNGEE. V was shortened by 4 bases and J by 6 bases, with 17 bases between the two germline ends. CDR3 length equals 14 residues. The CDR3 reads CASSPTGGVGEQYF. The CDR3 nucleotides are TGTGCCAGCAGCCCTACAGGGGGGGTAGGCGAGCAGTACTTC.

The genes are TRBV24-1 and TRBJ2-1; 15 nucleotides match TRBD2. This CDR3 has 16 residues. V shed 8 bases, J shed 10 bases, and the junction held 11 bases outside the gene matches. Germline V gives CDR1 KGHDR, CDR2 SFDVKD. CDR3 DNA: TGTGCCACCACCGGGACTAGCGGGAGGACCTTCGACGAGCAGTTCTTC. It yields the protein CATTGTSGRTFDEQFF.

The chain has TRBV20-1 and TRBJ1-4; D is uncertain. Trimming took 5 bases from V and 4 from J, leaving 2 bases between them. The CDR3 has 10 amino acids. Germline CDR1 and CDR2: DFQATT and SNEGSKA (reference sequence). The CDR3 is CSAYNEKLFF. The CDR3 bases are TGCAGTGCTTATAATGAAAAACTGTTTTTT.

The chain couples TRBV3-1 to TRBJ2-7, with 7 nucleotides matching TRBD1. This CDR3 is built from 18 residues. Looked up from germline, CDR1 is LGHDT and CDR2 is YNNKEL (reference sequence). With 0 bases clipped from V and 0 bases from J, the junction kept 11 bases outside the gene matches. CDR3 nucleotide sequence: TGTGCCAGCAGCCAAGATAGGTTGAAGGACAGGAGCTCCTACGAGCAGTACTTC. Translating gives CASSQDRLKDRSSYEQYF.

V is TRBV27 and J is TRBJ2-7; the D gene is possibly TRBD2 (6 bases). The germline V and J ends were trimmed by 4 bases and 6 bases, with 16 bases remaining between them. Germline CDR1 and CDR2: MNHEY and SMNVEV (reference sequence). CDR3 length: 14 amino acids. The CDR3 DNA is TGTGCCAGCAGTTCACCGGGACTCCGTTCCGAGCAGTACTTC. This translates into CASSSPGLRSEQYF.

This clonotype was recorded a few times. The chain combines TRBV25-1 with TRBJ2-7; 9 bases match TRBD2. Losses at the gene ends were 3 bases for V and 3 bases for J; bases not matched to a gene: 3. The CDR3 covers 14 residues. Germline lookup yields CDR1 MGHDK and CDR2 SYGVNS. The CDR3 region is CASSELAGDYEQYF. Written as DNA, the CDR3 is TGTGCCAGCAGTGAGTTAGCGGGGGACTACGAGCAGTACTTC.

The CDR3: CASSSGDYGYTF. CDR3 in DNA: TGTGCCAGCAGTTCGGGGGACTATGGCTACACCTTC. The chain uses TRBV12-3 or TRBV12-4 and TRBJ1-2, with D maybe TRBD1 (5 bases). This CDR3 is 12 amino acids long. The germline V and J ends were trimmed by 4 bases and 3 bases, with 6 bases remaining between them.

The rearrangement joins TRBV5-1 to TRBJ2-7, with a weak D call TRBD1 (6 bases). This CDR3 is built from 16 residues. The ends were cut back, 0 bases at V and 0 bases at J, with 13 bases in the middle. The germline CDR1 and CDR2 sequences are SGHRS and YFSETQ. The CDR3 DNA reads TGCGCCAGCAGCTTGGACAGACAGGAACTCTCCTACGAGCAGTACTTC. Its protein product is CASSLDRQELSYEQYF.

The chain is built from TRBV6-5 and TRBJ1-2; D remains unclear. The CDR3 extends over 17 amino acids. The germline V and J ends were trimmed by 5 bases and 4 bases, with 23 bases remaining between them. The germline CDR1 and CDR2 sequences are MNHEY and SVGAGI. CDR3: CASSTYDGPSEVYGYTF. The DNA of the CDR3 is TGTGCCAGCAGTACTTATGATGGCCCATCCGAAGTCTATGGCTACACCTTC.

The V gene is TRBV24-1, the J gene TRBJ2-5, with D perhaps assigned TRBD1 or TRBD2 (6 bases each). The CDR3 loop spans 16 amino acids. CDR1 is KGHDR, CDR2 SFDVKD, per germline. V was shortened by 4 bases and J by 5 bases, with 19 bases between the two germline ends. DNA for the CDR3: TGTGCCACCAGTGAGCCGTCCGGGGGCGCCGGGGAGACCCAGTACTTC. Translated: CATSEPSGGAGETQYF.

The CDR3 reads CASSFRTGSNQPQHF. The CDR3 DNA sequence: TGTGCCAGTAGTTTCAGGACAGGGAGCAATCAGCCCCAGCATTTT. The rearrangement links TRBV19 to TRBJ1-5; 8 positions agree with TRBD1. The V and J ends lost 5 bases and 1 base, in that order; junction bases with no gene match: 4. The CDR3 loop spans 15 amino acids. The germline V gene encodes CDR1 LNHDA and CDR2 SQIVND (reference sequence).

This rearrangement joins TRBV5-1 to TRBJ2-7; D is unclear. V lost 4 bases to trimming and J lost 5 bases, with 16 bases between them. Germline lookup yields CDR1 SGHRS and CDR2 YFSETQ. The CDR3 spans 14 residues. CDR3 DNA: TGCGCCAGCAGCGACCCAGGCCGCGACCACGAGCAGTACTTC. Its translation is CASSDPGRDHEQYF.

The rearrangement joins TRBV19 to TRBJ1-1; D is unclear. The V and J ends lost 5 bases and 0 bases respectively, with 10 bases between them. This CDR3 has 14 amino acids. Germline CDR1 is LNHDA and CDR2 is SQIVND (reference sequence). CDR3 region: CASSSDGVNTEAFF. In nucleotides, the CDR3 is TGTGCCAGTAGTTCCGACGGAGTGAACACTGAAGCTTTCTTT.

The chain couples TRBV19 to TRBJ1-5, with TRBD1 identical over 9 bases. The CDR3 covers 14 residues. After removal of 1 base from V and 5 bases from J, the junction contained 0 bases not matched to a gene. Looked up from germline, CDR1 is LNHDA and CDR2 is SQIVND (reference sequence). The CDR3 DNA is TGTGCCAGTAGTATAGGGACAGGGGATCAGCCCCAGCATTTT. This gives the protein CASSIGTGDQPQHF.

The V gene is TRBV4-1, the J gene TRBJ1-1; a possible D gene is TRBD1 (5 bases). The V and J ends lost 0 bases and 0 bases respectively, with 17 bases between them. Germline V CDR1 and CDR2: MGHRA, YSYEKL. This CDR3 is 18 amino acids long. In DNA form, the CDR3 reads TGCGCCAGCAGCCAAGATGGGGCGGCAGATTCACTGAACACTGAAGCTTTCTTT. Encoded protein: CASSQDGAADSLNTEAFF.

The chain carries TRBV29-1 and TRBJ2-7, with D unresolved. V lost 5 bases and J 2 bases, leaving 13 bases between the germline ends. Germline V gene sequence: CDR1 SQVTM, CDR2 ANQGSEA. CDR3 length: 13 residues. CDR3 nucleotide sequence: TGCAGCGTTTACCCGCATGGGACCTACGAGCAGTACTTC. This encodes CSVYPHGTYEQYF.

The chain recombines TRBV7-2 with TRBJ2-1; 7 nucleotides match TRBD2. This CDR3 has 16 residues. CDR1 and CDR2 from the germline V gene are SGHTA and FQGNSA. V shed 6 bases, J shed 6 bases, and the junction held 14 bases outside the gene matches. The DNA of the CDR3 is TGTGCCAGCAGTGAAGCGGGGCTAGCGGAGATCAATGAGCAGTTCTTC. It is translated as CASSEAGLAEINEQFF. Filled out from reference TRBV7-2 and TRBJ2-1, the complete variable domain reads GAGVSQSPSNKVTEKGKDVELRCDPISGHTALYWYRQSLGQGLEFLIYFQGNSAPDKSGLPSDRFSAERTGGSVSTLTIQRTQQEDSAVYLCASSEAGLAEINEQFFGPGTRLTVL.

This rearrangement joins TRBV29-1 to TRBJ1-1; 9 bases align to TRBD1. The V gene end was trimmed by 5 bases and the J gene end by 1 base; junction bases not matched to a gene: 8. The CDR3 is made up of 15 amino acids. CDR1 is SQVTM, CDR2 ANQGSEA, per germline. CDR3 coding DNA: TGCAGCGTTCGAGACAGGGGGAGCTCGAACACTGAAGCTTTCTTT. It yields the protein CSVRDRGSSNTEAFF.

This chain links TRBV29-1 with TRBJ2-3; D gene ambiguous. From germline, CDR1 is SQVTM and CDR2 ANQGSEA. V gave up 0 bases and J gave up 1 base, with 2 bases separating them. The CDR3 is made up of 12 amino acids. The CDR3 coding sequence is TGCAGCGTTGAAGATGGCACAGATACGCAGTATTTT. Translation: CSVEDGTDTQYF.

This chain uses TRBV5-1 with TRBJ2-7; 12 nucleotides line up with TRBD2. Germline trimming cut 4 bases from V and 6 bases from J; bases unmatched to any gene: 8. The germline V gene has CDR1 SGHRS and CDR2 YFSETQ. The CDR3 extends over 15 amino acids. This CDR3 is CASSPSGRAGSEQYF. CDR3 in DNA: TGCGCCAGCAGCCCTAGCGGGAGGGCCGGTTCCGAGCAGTACTTC.

This chain joins TRBV2 and TRBJ2-3, with 13 bases matching TRBD2. The length of the CDR3 is 13 residues. With V trimmed by 8 bases and J by 10 bases, 6 bases remained unmatched. CDR1 is SNHLY, CDR2 FYNNEI, per germline. CDR3 sequence: CASSGTSGTAQYF. As DNA, the CDR3 is TGTGCCAGCTCCGGGACTAGCGGGACGGCGCAGTATTTT.

This chain links TRBV28 with TRBJ2-2; D may match TRBD1 or TRBD2 (5 bases each). The germline gives CDR1 MDHEN, CDR2 SYDVKM. The V gene lost 4 bases and the J gene lost 4 bases, with 10 bases spanning the gap. The CDR3 loop spans 14 amino acids. The CDR3 DNA follows: TGTGCCAGCAGTTGGGGTGGGGGCACCGGGGAGCTGTTTTTT. Encoded protein: CASSWGGGTGELFF.

The CDR3 reads CASSSVSYNEQFF. CDR3 bases: TGTGCCAGCAGCTCTGTCAGCTACAATGAGCAGTTCTTC. The V gene is TRBV7-2, the J gene TRBJ2-1, with D uncertain. CDR3 length: 13 amino acids. The V gene lost 4 bases and the J gene lost 3 bases, with 7 bases spanning the gap. Germline V gene sequence: CDR1 SGHTA, CDR2 FQGNSA.